This T cell receptor beta chain stems from a study of cytomegalovirus exposure and HLA in healthy donors. Study in general: The same platform was used for the 90 to 150 validation repertoires as for the roughly 660 first-cohort repertoires, as reported in a later analysis.

Worth noting for this clone: Its antigen is not identified.

The repertoire was sequenced with immunoSEQ multiplex PCR; TCRdb's copy has only in-frame clones and lacks some. The sample lists roughly 270,000 clones, roughly 88% occurring once. These donors were members of the approximately 110-subject validation cohort, a group separate from the roughly 670-subject first cohort. Study findings and constraints: The finding came from a later analysis; first-cohort TCR clusters tended to co-occur in the roughly 110 validation repertoires. TCR beta chains numbering some 150 were designated cytomegalovirus-associated.

Specimen: PBMCs. The clonotype originates from a woman aged 18-35 years in good health and CMV-seronegative.

The CDR3 here is CASSPDDTFRGTGELFF. The CDR3 DNA follows: TGTGCCAGCAGCCCAGACGACACGTTCCGGGGCACCGGGGAGCTGTTTTTT. The chain links TRBV13 to TRBJ2-2, with a possible D match to TRBD2 (5 bases). V lost 5 bases, J lost 4 bases, and 20 bases lay in between. Per the germline V gene, CDR1 is PRHDT and CDR2 is FYEKMQ (reference sequence). The CDR3 has 17 amino acids.